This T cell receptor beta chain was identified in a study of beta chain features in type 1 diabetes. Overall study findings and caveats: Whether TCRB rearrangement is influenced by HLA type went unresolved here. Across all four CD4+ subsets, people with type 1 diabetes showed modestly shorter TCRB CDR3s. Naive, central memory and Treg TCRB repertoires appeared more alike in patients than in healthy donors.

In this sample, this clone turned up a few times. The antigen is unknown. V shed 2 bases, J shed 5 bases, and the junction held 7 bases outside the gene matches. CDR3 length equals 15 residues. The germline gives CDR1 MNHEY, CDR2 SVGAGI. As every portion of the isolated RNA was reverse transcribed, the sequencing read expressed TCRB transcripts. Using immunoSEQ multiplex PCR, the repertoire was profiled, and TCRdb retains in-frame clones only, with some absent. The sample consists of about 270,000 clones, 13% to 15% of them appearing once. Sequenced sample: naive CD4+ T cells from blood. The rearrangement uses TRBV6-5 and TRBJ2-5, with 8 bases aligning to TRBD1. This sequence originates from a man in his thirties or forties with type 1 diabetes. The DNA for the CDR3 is TGTGCCAGCAGTTACACCCCAGGGGGCGCCGAGACCCAGTACTTC. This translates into CASSYTPGGAETQYF.